This T cell receptor (beta chain) was observed in a study of control samples from healthy donors and cancer patients. The data were produced by immunoSEQ multiplex PCR, yet TCRdb's version contains in-frame clones alone and is incomplete. This sample yields about 120,000 clones, of which around 92% are seen a single time; around 0.6% belongs to the top ten. Germline V lookup: CDR1 LGHDT, CDR2 YNNKEL (reference sequence). The CDR3 extends over 15 amino acids. The V and J ends lost 4 bases and 1 base respectively, with 13 bases between them. Material: PBMCs. This chain links TRBV3-1 (or the pseudogene TRBV3-2) with TRBJ1-1; weak D call: TRBD1 (6 bases). The sequence came from an elderly man with head and neck cancer. CDR3 loop: CASSLLRGGNTEAFF. Here the CDR3 DNA reads TGTGCCAGCAGCCTCTTAAGGGGGGGGAACACTGAAGCTTTCTTT.